This T cell receptor (beta chain) was captured in a study of breast tumors, draining lymph nodes, adjacent tissues. Study observations and caveats: Findings are consistent with lymph node origin and intratumoral expansion of most tumor T cells. Tumor and nontumor repertoires were significantly more similar in luminal-like than in basal-like breast cancer. Tumor TCR diversity was below lymph nodes but above nontumor tissue.

The V end lost 2 bases, the J end lost 4 bases, and 12 bases lay between the germline ends. The germline V gene encodes CDR1 SGHTA and CDR2 FQGTGA. The CDR3 is made up of 15 amino acids. The table lists this clonotype with many counts. Its antigen remains unknown. A single record per CDR3 protein comes from TCRdb applying MiXCR to the multiplex PCR reads. Of about 46,000 distinct CDR3 sequences in the sample, roughly 24% were seen once. The V call is TRBV7-3, the J call TRBJ2-1; D gene ambiguous. This clonotype was obtained from a female donor with breast cancer. Some clones in this sample may be carry-over from other donors' samples. The sample taken for sequencing was breast tumor tissue. The CDR3 spells CASSLSPIQYNEQFF. DNA of the CDR3: TGTGCCAGCAGCTTATCACCAATACAGTACAATGAGCAGTTCTTC.